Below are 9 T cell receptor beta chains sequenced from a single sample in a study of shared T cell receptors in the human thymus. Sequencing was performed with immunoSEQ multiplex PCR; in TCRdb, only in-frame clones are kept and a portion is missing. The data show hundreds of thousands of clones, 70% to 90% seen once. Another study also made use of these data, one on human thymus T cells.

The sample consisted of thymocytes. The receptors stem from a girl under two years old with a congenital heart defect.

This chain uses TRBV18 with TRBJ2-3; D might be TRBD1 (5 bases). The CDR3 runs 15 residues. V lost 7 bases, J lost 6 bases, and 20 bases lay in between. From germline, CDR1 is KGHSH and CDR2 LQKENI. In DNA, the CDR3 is TGTGCCAGCTGGATGGGGCAGGTCGCCCCCGATACGCAGTATTTT. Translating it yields CASWMGQVAPDTQYF.

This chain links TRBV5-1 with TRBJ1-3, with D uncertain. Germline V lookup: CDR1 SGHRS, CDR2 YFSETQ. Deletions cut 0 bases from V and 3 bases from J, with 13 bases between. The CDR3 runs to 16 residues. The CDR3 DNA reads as TGCGCCAGCAGCTTGGCCGGGCGGGAATATGGAAACACCATATATTTT. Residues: CASSLAGREYGNTIYF. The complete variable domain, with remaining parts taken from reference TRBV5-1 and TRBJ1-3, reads KAGVTQTPRYLIKTRGQQVTLSCSPISGHRSVSWYQQTPGQGLQFLFEYFSETQRNKGNFPGRFSGRQFSNSRSEMNVSTLELGDSALYLCASSLAGREYGNTIYFGEGSWLTVV.

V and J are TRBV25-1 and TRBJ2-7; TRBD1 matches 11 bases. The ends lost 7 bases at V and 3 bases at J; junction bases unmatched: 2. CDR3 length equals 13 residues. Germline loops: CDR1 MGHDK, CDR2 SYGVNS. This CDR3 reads CASKGQGVYEQYF. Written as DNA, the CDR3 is TGTGCCAGCAAGGGACAGGGGGTCTACGAGCAGTACTTC.

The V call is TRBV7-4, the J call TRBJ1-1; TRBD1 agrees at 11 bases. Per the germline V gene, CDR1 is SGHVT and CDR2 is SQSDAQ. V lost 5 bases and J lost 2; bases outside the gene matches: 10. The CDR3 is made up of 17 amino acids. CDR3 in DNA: TGTGCCAGCAGCCCAACCTCGGGACAGGGGGGCAACACTGAAGCTTTCTTT. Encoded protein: CASSPTSGQGGNTEAFF.

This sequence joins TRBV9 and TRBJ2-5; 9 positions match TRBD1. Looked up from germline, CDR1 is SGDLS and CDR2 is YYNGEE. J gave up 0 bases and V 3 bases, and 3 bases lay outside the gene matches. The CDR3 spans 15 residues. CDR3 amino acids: CASSAGQGNQETQYF. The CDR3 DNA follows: TGTGCCAGCAGCGCGGGACAGGGCAACCAAGAGACCCAGTACTTC.

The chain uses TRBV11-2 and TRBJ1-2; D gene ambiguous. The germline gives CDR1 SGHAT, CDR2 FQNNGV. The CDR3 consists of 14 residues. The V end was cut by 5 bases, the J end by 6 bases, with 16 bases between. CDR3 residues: CASSPTITENGYTF. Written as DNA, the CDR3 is TGTGCCAGCAGCCCCACCATTACCGAGAATGGCTACACCTTC. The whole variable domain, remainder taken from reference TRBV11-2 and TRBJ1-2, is EAGVAQSPRYKIIEKRQSVAFWCNPISGHATLYWYQQILGQGPKLLIQFQNNGVVDDSQLPKDRFSAERLKGVDSTLKIQPAKLEDSAVYLCASSPTITENGYTFGSGTRLTVV.

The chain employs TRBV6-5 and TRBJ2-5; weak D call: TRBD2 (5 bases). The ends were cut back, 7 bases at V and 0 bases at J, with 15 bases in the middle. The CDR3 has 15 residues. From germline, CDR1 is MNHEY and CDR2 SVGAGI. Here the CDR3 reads CASTGRPRYQETQYF. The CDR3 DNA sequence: TGTGCCAGCACTGGGAGACCCCGCTACCAAGAGACCCAGTACTTC.

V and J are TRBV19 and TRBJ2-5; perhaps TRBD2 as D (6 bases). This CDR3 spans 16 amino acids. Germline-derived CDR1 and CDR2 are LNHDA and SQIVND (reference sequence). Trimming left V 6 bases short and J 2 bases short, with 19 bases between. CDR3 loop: CASRTPRDGGQETQYF. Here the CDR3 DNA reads TGTGCCAGTAGAACCCCTCGGGACGGGGGACAAGAGACCCAGTACTTC. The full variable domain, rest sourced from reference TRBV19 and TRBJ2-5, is DGGITQSPKYLFRKEGQNVTLSCEQNLNHDAMYWYRQDPGQGLRLIYYSQIVNDFQKGDIAEGYSVSREKKESFPLTVTSAQKNPTAFYLCASRTPRDGGQETQYFGPGTRLLVL.

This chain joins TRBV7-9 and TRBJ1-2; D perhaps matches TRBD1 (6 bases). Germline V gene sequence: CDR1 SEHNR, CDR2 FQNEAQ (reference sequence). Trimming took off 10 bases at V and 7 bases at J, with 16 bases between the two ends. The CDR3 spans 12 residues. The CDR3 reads CATLGQGFGYTF. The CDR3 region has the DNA TGTGCCACGTTAGGGCAGGGGTTTGGCTACACCTTC.